A single TCR beta chain is shown here with its context. The data were taken from a study of blood T cell repertoires in COVID-19. On the study more broadly: Collection of acute and convalescent COVID-19 samples took place in the United States, Italy and Spain. Nucleic acid was either cDNA or gDNA, and it came from T cells, B-cell-depleted T cells, or PBMCs.

Original methodology: It was from reference gene primer amplification that nucleated cell counts were estimated. Profiling relied on immunoSEQ multiplex PCR, and the TCRdb table lists in-frame clones only, not all of them. Clone size and V and J calls were adopted from that table, with D and trimming inferred from the DNA. The sample contains 190,000 or so clones, around 86% of which appear only once. V was cut by 9 bases and J by 1 base, with 19 bases left in between. Germline V lookup: CDR1 LNHDA, CDR2 SQIVND (reference sequence). The CDR3 totals 15 residues. The receptor's source is a woman in her twenties or thirties with active or convalescent COVID-19. V usage is TRBV19 and J usage is TRBJ2-7, with a weak D call TRBD2 (7 bases). Sequencing used peripheral blood. The CDR3 DNA follows: TGTGCCAGCACTGCGATGGGGGGGCCTTCCTACGAGCAGTACTTC. Residues: CASTAMGGPSYEQYF.